Below are 16 T cell receptor beta chains sequenced from a single sample in a study of blood T cell repertoires in COVID-19. Generated by immunoSEQ multiplex PCR, the TCRdb table keeps only in-frame clones and is missing some. The sample lists about 230,000 clones, around four fifths occurring once. The sequencing input was peripheral blood. The receptor source for this set is a woman in her 70s with active or convalescent COVID-19.

The gene calls are TRBV28 and TRBJ2-7, with D perhaps TRBD2 (6 bases). Germline CDR1 is MDHEN and CDR2 is SYDVKM. The V end was cut by 3 bases, the J end by 3 bases, with 15 bases between. This CDR3 is 15 amino acids long. The DNA of the CDR3 is TGTGCCAGCAGTTTCTCTTCGGGGGAAAGCTACGAGCAGTACTTC. Translating gives CASSFSSGESYEQYF.

This chain links TRBV5-4 with TRBJ1-2; D perhaps matches TRBD1 (6 bases). The V gene's germline CDR1 is SGHNT and CDR2 YYREEE (reference sequence). V lost 1 base and J 6 bases, leaving 13 bases between the germline ends. The CDR3 extends over 14 amino acids. In nucleotides, the CDR3 is TGTGCCAGCAGCTTGTCCAGAGGGGACAATGGCTACACCTTC. Translation gives CASSLSRGDNGYTF.

V is TRBV28 and J is TRBJ2-3, with a tentative D call TRBD1 (6 bases). The CDR3 extends over 14 amino acids. The germline V gene has CDR1 MDHEN and CDR2 SYDVKM. V dropped 5 bases and J dropped 4 bases, with 13 bases sitting between them. Here the CDR3 reads CASSPHRVPDTQYF. The CDR3 nucleotides read TGTGCCAGCAGTCCCCACAGGGTCCCAGATACGCAGTATTTT.

This sequence joins TRBV19 and TRBJ1-5; D possibly corresponds to TRBD1 (6 bases). Trimming took off 4 bases at V and 5 bases at J, with 6 bases between the two ends. This CDR3 spans 12 amino acids. Per the germline V gene, CDR1 is LNHDA and CDR2 is SQIVND (reference sequence). The CDR3 DNA sequence: TGTGCCAGTAGTAAGGGGGATCAGCCCCAGCATTTT. It is translated as CASSKGDQPQHF.

The V and J genes are TRBV28 and TRBJ1-2; 7 bases agree with TRBD1. Losses at the gene ends were 3 bases for V and 7 bases for J; bases not matched to a gene: 5. Per germline, CDR1 MDHEN and CDR2 SYDVKM. The CDR3 extends over 13 amino acids. CDR3 DNA: TGTGCCAGCAGTTTTGAGGGGGCTCGTGGCTACACCTTC. This codes for CASSFEGARGYTF.

This chain connects TRBV6-4 to TRBJ1-2; 10 nucleotides align to TRBD1. V lost 10 bases, J lost 1 base, and 9 bases stayed unmatched. Germline V gives CDR1 MRHNA, CDR2 SNTAGT. CDR3 length: 15 amino acids. CDR3 residues: CATSTGTGDNYGYTF. The CDR3 DNA reads as TGTGCCACTTCGACCGGGACAGGGGATAACTATGGCTACACCTTC.

The chain couples TRBV28 to TRBJ1-2, with D possibly being TRBD1 (5 bases). CDR1 and CDR2 from the germline V gene are MDHEN and SYDVKM. This CDR3 has 13 amino acids. V was pared by 8 bases and J by 8 bases, with 18 bases between. This CDR3 reads CASGSHGGNGYTF. For the CDR3, the DNA is TGTGCCAGCGGATCACATGGGGGGAACGGCTACACCTTC.

With respect to this clone: The junction and the germline gene differ at one end; a read error may be behind it. The chain employs TRBV12-3 or TRBV12-4 and TRBJ2-5; D is undetermined. CDR3 length equals 12 residues. The CDR3 here is CASSLTKETQYF. The CDR3, as DNA: TGTGCCAGCAGTTTAACTAAAGAAACCCAGTACTTC.

The V call is TRBV19, the J call TRBJ2-5; the match to TRBD1 covers 12 bases. The CDR3 runs 18 residues. Germline CDR1 reads LNHDA; CDR2 reads SQIVND (reference sequence). The J segment lost 0 bases and the V segment lost 3 bases, leaving 8 bases of the junction unmatched. The CDR3 sequence: CASSIGTGGNMYQETQYF. The CDR3 nucleotides read TGTGCCAGTAGTATCGGGACAGGGGGCAACATGTACCAAGAGACCCAGTACTTC.

This clone was picked up a small number of times. The chain links TRBV7-2 to TRBJ2-7; 8 bases fit TRBD1. The CDR3 extends over 15 amino acids. Unmatched junction bases numbered 9, after V lost 5 bases and J lost 3 bases. CDR1 SGHTA and CDR2 FQGNSA come from the germline V gene. The CDR3 region is CASSATGGSGYEQYF. CDR3 sequence (DNA): TGTGCCAGCAGCGCCACAGGGGGGTCTGGCTACGAGCAGTACTTC.

The chain employs TRBV28 and TRBJ1-1; 7 nucleotides agree with TRBD1. The CDR3 has 15 residues. Germline V gene lookup returns CDR1 MDHEN and CDR2 SYDVKM. With V trimmed by 4 bases and J by 1 base, 6 bases remained unmatched. In DNA form, the CDR3 reads TGTGCCAGCAGTTCGGACAGGTTCAGGAACACTGAAGCTTTCTTT. It is translated as CASSSDRFRNTEAFF.

This chain uses TRBV28 with TRBJ2-5, with D perhaps matching TRBD1 (5 bases). Trimming pared 8 bases from V and 4 bases from J, leaving 8 bases between. Per the germline V gene, CDR1 is MDHEN and CDR2 is SYDVKM. The CDR3 is 11 amino acids. The CDR3 nucleotides read TGTGCCAGCCTTGGGGCAGAGACCCAGTACTTC. It is translated as CASLGAETQYF.

J is TRBJ1-5 and V is TRBV28, with TRBD1 identical over 9 bases. Germline V lookup: CDR1 MDHEN, CDR2 SYDVKM. The J segment lost 4 bases and the V segment lost 5 bases, leaving 12 bases of the junction unmatched. This CDR3 contains 17 residues. CDR3 region: CASSTGTGLFGNQPQHF. The DNA of the CDR3 is TGTGCCAGCAGTACCGGGACAGGGCTGTTTGGGAATCAGCCCCAGCATTTT.

There are a few counts of this clone. The chain has TRBV25-1 and TRBJ1-3, with D uncertain. CDR3 length: 16 residues. CDR1 and CDR2 from the germline V gene are MGHDK and SYGVNS. V lost 4 bases, J lost 0 bases, and 13 bases lay in between. The CDR3 DNA follows: TGTGCCAGCAGTGCAAGTTGGGCAGACTCTGGAAACACCATATATTTT. This sequence encodes CASSASWADSGNTIYF. Full variable domain (remainder filled in from reference TRBV25-1 and TRBJ1-3): EADIYQTPRYLVIGTGKKITLECSQTMGHDKMYWYQQDPGMELHLIHYSYGVNSTEKGDLSSESTVSRIRTEHFPLTLESARPSHTSQYLCASSASWADSGNTIYFGEGSWLTVV.

The chain couples TRBV10-3 to TRBJ2-6; D is uncertain. V lost 6 bases and J lost 4, with 7 bases in between. Germline-derived CDR1 and CDR2 are ENHRY and SYGVKD. This CDR3 has 13 amino acids. The DNA of the CDR3 is TGTGCCATCAGGTCCGGGGGGGCCAACGTCCTGACTTTC. This codes for CAIRSGGANVLTF.

The chain carries TRBV3-1 (or the pseudogene TRBV3-2) and TRBJ1-6; no definite D call. This CDR3 has 12 residues. Between the trimmed V and J ends, which lost 5 bases and 6 bases, there was a span of 5 bases. Germline-derived CDR1 and CDR2 are LGHDT and YNNKEL (reference sequence). In DNA form, the CDR3 reads TGTGCCAGCAGCAACACTAATTCACCCCTCCACTTT. Translation gives CASSNTNSPLHF.